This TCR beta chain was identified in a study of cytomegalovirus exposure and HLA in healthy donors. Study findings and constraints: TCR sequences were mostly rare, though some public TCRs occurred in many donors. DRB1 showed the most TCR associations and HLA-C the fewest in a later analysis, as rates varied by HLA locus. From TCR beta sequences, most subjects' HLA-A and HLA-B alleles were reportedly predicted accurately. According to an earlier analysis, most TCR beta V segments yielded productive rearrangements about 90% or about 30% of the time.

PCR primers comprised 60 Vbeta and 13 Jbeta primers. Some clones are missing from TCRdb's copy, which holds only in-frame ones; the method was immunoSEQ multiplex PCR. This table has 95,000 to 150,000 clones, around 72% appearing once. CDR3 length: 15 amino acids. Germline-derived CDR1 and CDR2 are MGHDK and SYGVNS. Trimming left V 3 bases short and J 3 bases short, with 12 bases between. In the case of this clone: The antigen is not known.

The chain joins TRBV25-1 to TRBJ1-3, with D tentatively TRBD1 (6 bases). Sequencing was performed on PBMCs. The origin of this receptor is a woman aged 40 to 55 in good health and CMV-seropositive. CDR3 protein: CASSEGTGYGNTIYF. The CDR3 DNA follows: TGTGCCAGCAGTGAGGGAACAGGGTATGGAAACACCATATATTTT.